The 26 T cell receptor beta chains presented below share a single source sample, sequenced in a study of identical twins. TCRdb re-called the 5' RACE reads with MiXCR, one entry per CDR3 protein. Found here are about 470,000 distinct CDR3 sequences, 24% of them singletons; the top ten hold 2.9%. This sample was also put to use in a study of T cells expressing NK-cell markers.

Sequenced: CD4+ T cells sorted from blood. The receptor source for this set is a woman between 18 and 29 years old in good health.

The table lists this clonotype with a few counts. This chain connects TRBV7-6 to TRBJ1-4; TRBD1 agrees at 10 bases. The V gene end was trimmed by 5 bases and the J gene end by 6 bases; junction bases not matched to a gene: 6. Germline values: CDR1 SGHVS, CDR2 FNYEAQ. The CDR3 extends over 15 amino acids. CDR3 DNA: TGTGCCAGCAGCGTCAGGACAGGGGGTGATGAAAAACTGTTTTTT. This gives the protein CASSVRTGGDEKLFF.

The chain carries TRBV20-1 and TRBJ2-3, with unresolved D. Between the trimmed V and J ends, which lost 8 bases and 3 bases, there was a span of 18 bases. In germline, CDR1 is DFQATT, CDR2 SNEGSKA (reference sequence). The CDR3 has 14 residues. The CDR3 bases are TGCAGTCAGATTTCCCTCCATGGGACAGATACGCAGTATTTT. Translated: CSQISLHGTDTQYF.

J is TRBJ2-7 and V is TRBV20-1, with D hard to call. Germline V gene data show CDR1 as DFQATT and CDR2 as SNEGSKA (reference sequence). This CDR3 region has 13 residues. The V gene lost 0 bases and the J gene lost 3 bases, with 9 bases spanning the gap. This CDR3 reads CSARDGTYYEQYF. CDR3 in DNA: TGCAGTGCTAGAGATGGCACTTACTACGAGCAGTACTTC.

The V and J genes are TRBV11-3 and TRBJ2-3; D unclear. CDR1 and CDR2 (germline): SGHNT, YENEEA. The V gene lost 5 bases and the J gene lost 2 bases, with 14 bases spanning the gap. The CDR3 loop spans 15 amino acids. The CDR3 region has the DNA TGTGCCAGCAGCCCCATCCTAAGACACACAGATACGCAGTATTTT. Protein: CASSPILRHTDTQYF. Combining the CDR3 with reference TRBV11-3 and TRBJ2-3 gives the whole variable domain EAGVVQSPRYKIIEKKQPVAFWCNPISGHNTLYWYLQNLGQGPELLIRYENEEAVDDSQLPKDRFSAERLKGVDSTLKIQPAELGDSAVYLCASSPILRHTDTQYFGPGTRLTVL.

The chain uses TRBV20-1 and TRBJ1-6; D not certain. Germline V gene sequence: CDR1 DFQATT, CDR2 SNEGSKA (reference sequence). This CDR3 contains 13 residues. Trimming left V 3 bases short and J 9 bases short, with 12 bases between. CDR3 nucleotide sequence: TGCAGTGCTAGTGGGATAGGGAGTTCACCCCTCCACTTT. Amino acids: CSASGIGSSPLHF.

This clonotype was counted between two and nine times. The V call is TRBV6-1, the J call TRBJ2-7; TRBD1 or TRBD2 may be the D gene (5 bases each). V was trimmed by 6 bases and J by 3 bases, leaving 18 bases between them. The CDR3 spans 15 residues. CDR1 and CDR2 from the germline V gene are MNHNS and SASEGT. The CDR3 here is CASSRGSSRVYEQYF. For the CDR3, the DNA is TGTGCCAGCAGCCGAGGATCTAGCAGGGTCTACGAGCAGTACTTC.

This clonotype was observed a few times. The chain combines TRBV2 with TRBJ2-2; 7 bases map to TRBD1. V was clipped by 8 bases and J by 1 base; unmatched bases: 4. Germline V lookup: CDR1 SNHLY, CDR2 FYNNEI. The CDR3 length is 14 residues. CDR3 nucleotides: TGTGCCAGCTTGCGACAGGGGAACACCGGGGAGCTGTTTTTT. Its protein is CASLRQGNTGELFF.

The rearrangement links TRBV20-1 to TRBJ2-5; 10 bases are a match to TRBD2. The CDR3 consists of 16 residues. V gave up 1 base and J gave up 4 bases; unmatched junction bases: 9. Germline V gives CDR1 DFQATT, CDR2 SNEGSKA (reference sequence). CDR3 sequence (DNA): TGCAGTGCTAGAGCTGTAGCGGGAGGCCTCAGAGAGACCCAGTACTTC. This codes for CSARAVAGGLRETQYF.

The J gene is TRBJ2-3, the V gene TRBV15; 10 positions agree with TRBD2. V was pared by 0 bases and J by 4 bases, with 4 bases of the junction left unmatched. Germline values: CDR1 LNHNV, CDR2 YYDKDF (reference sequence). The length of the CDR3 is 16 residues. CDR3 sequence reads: CATSRDFLAGADTQYF. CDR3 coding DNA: TGTGCCACCAGCAGAGATTTCCTAGCGGGGGCAGATACGCAGTATTTT.

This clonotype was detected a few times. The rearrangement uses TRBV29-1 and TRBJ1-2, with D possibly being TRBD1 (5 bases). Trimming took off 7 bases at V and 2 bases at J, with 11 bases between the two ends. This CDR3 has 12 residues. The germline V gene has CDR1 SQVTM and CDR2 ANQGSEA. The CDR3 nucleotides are TGCAGCGCCGGGACGAAGAACTATGGCTACACCTTC. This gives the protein CSAGTKNYGYTF.

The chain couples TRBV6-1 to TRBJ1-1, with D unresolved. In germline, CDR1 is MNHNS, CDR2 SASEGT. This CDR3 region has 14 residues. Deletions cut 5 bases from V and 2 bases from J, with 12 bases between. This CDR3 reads CASSPGGVNTEAFF. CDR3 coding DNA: TGTGCCAGCAGTCCGGGTGGGGTTAACACTGAAGCTTTCTTT.

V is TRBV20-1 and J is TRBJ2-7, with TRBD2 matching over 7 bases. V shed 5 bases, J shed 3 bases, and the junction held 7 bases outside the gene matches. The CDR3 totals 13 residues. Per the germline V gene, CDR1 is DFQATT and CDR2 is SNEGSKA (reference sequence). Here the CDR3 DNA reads TGCAGTGCTCGGGCGGGGGTAGGCTACGAGCAGTACTTC. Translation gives CSARAGVGYEQYF.

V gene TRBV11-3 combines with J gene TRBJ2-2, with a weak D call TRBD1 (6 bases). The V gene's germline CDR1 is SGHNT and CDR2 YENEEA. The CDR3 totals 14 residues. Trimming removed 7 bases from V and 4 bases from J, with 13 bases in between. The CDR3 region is CASKVQGGTGELFF. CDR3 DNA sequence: TGTGCCAGCAAGGTACAGGGTGGCACCGGGGAGCTGTTTTTT.

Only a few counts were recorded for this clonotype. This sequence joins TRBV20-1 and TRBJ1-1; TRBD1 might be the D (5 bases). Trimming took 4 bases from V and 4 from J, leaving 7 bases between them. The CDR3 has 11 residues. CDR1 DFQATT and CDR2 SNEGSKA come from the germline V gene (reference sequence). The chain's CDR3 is CSATGLTEAFF. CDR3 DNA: TGCAGTGCTACAGGGCTCACTGAAGCTTTCTTT.

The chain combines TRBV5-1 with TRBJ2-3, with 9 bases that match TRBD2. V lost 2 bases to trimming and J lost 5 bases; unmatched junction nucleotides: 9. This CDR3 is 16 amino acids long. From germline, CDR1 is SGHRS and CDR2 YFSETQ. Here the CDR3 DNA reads TGCGCCAGCAGCTTTCCGTTAGCGGGGGATGGAGATACGCAGTATTTT. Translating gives CASSFPLAGDGDTQYF.

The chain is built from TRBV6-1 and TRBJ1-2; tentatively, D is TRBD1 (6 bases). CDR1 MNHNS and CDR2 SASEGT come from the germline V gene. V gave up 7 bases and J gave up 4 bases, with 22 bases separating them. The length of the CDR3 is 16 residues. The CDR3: CASNRNRDRAPYGYTF. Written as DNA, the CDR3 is TGTGCCAGCAATCGAAACAGGGATAGGGCCCCCTATGGCTACACCTTC.

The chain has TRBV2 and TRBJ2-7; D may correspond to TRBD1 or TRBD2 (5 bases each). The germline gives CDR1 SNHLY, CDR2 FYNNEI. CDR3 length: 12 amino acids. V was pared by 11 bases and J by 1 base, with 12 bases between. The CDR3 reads CACRDVSYEQYF. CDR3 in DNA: TGTGCCTGCCGGGACGTATCCTACGAGCAGTACTTC.

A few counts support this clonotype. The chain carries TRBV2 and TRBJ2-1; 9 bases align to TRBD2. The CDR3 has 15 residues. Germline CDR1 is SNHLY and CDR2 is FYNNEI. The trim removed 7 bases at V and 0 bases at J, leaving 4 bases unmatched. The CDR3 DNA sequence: TGTGCCAGCAAGGGGCGGGGGGGCTCCTACAATGAGCAGTTCTTC. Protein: CASKGRGGSYNEQFF.

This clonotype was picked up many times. The CDR3 loop reads CASSLPGSYEQYF. The CDR3 DNA reads as TGTGCCAGCAGCTTACCCGGTTCCTACGAGCAGTACTTC. This chain joins TRBV27 and TRBJ2-7, with D unresolved. CDR3 length: 13 residues. Germline-derived CDR1 and CDR2 are MNHEY and SMNVEV (reference sequence). Deletions cut 6 bases from V and 1 base from J, with 10 bases between.

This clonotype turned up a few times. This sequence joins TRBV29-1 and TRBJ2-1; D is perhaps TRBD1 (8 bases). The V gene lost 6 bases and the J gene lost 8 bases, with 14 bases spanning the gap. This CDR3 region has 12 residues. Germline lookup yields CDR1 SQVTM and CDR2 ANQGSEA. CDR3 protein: CSVHRGRDEQFF. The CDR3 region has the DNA TGCAGCGTCCACAGGGGGAGGGATGAGCAGTTCTTC.

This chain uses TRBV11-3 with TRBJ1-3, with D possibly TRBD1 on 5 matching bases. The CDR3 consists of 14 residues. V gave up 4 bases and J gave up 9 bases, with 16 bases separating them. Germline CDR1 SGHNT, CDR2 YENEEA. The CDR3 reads CASSSRTSGGTIYF. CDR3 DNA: TGTGCCAGCAGCTCGAGGACAAGCGGGGGCACCATATATTTT.

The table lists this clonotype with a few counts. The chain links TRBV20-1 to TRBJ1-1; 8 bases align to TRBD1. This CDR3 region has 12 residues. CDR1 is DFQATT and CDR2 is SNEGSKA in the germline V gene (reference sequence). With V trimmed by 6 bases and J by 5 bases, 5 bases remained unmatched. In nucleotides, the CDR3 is TGCAGTGCGCTTCAGGGGGCGACTGAAGCTTTCTTT. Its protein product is CSALQGATEAFF.

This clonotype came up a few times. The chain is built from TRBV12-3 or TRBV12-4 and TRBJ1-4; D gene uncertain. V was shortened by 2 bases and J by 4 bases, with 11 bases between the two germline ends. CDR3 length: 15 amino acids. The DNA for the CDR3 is TGTGCCAGCAGTTTACGGGCGGTCCTTAATGAAAAACTGTTTTTT. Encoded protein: CASSLRAVLNEKLFF.

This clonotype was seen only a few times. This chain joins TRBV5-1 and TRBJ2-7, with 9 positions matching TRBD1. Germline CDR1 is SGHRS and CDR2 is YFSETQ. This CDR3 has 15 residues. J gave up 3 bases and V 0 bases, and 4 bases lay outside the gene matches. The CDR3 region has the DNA TGCGCCAGCAGCTTGGGGGACAGGGACCTCTACGAGCAGTACTTC. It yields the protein CASSLGDRDLYEQYF. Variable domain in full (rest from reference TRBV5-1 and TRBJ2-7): KAGVTQTPRYLIKTRGQQVTLSCSPISGHRSVSWYQQTPGQGLQFLFEYFSETQRNKGNFPGRFSGRQFSNSRSEMNVSTLELGDSALYLCASSLGDRDLYEQYFGPGTRLTVT.

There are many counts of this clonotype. For the CDR3, the DNA is TGCAGTGCTAGGGTCGAAGAAAAACTGTTTTTT. Translated: CSARVEEKLFF. The rearrangement joins TRBV20-1 to TRBJ1-4, with unresolved D. Looked up from germline, CDR1 is DFQATT and CDR2 is SNEGSKA (reference sequence). CDR3 size: 11 residues. V shed 3 bases and J shed 8 bases, with 7 bases lying between them.

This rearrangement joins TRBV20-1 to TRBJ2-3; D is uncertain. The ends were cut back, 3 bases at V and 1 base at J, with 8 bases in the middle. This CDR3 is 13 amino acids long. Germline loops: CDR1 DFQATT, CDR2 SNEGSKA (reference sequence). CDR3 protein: CSASFDGTDTQYF. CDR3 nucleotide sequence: TGCAGTGCTAGTTTTGATGGCACAGATACGCAGTATTTT.